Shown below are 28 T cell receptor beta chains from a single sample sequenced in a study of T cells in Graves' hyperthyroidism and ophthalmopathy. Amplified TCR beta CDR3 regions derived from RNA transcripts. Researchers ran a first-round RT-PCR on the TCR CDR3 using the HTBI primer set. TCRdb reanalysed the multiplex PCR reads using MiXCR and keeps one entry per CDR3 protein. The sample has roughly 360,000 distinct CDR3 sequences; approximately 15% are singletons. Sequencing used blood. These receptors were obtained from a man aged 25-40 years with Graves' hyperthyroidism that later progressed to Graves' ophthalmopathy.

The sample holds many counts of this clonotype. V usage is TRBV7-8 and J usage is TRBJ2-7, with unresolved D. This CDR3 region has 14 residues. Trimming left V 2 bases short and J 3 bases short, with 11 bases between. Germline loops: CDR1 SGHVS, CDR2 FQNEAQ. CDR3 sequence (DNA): TGTGCCAGCAGCTTAATGGACCGCTTCTACGAGCAGTACTTC. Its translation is CASSLMDRFYEQYF.

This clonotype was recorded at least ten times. As DNA, the CDR3 is TGCAGTGCTAGCGGGACTAGCGGGGCTAGCTCCTACGAGCAGTACTTC. It yields the protein CSASGTSGASSYEQYF. V usage is TRBV20-1 and J usage is TRBJ2-7; 13 nucleotides line up with TRBD2. The CDR3 spans 16 residues. Unmatched junction bases numbered 5, after V lost 3 bases and J lost 0 bases. From germline, CDR1 is DFQATT and CDR2 SNEGSKA (reference sequence).

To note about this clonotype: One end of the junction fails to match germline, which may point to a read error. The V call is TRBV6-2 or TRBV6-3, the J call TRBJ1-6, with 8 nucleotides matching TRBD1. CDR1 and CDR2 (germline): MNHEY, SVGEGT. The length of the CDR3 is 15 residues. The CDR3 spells CASRGGQGVTSPPHF. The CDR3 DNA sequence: TGTGCCAGCAGGGGAGGACAGGGAGTAACCTCACCCCCCCACTTT.

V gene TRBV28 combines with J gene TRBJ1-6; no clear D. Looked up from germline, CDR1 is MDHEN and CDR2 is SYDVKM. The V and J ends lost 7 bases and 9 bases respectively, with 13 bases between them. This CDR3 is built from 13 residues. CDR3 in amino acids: CASNRVVVSPLHF. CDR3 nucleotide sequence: TGTGCCAGCAATCGGGTGGTGGTTTCACCCCTCCACTTT.

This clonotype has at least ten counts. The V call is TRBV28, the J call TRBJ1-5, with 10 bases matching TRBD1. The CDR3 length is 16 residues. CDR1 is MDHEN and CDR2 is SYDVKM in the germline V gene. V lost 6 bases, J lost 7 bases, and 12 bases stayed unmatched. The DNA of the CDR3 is TGTGCCAGCAGCTTCGGACAGGGGGTTTCCTGGCAGCCCCAGCATTTT. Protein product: CASSFGQGVSWQPQHF.

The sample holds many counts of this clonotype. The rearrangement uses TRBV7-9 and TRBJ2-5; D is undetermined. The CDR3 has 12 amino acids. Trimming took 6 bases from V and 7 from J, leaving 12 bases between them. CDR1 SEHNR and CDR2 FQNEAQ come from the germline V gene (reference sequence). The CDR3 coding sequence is TGTGCCAGCAGACCAGACGACGGGACCCAGTACTTC. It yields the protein CASRPDDGTQYF.

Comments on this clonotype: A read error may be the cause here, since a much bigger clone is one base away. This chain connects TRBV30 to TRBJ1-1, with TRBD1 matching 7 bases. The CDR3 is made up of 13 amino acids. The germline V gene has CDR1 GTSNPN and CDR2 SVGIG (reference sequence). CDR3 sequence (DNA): TGTGCCTGGGTACAGGGGCTATACACTGAAGCTCTCTTT. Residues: CAWVQGLYTEALF.

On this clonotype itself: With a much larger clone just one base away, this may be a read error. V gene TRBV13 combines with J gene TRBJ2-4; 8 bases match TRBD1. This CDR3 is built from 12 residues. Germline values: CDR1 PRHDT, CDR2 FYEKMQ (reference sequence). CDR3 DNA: TGTGTCAGCAGCTCAGGGACAGGAATTCAGTACTTC. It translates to CVSSSGTGIQYF.

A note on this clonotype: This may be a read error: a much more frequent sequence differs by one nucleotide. The CDR3 protein is CVSSSPISPGRGNTEAFF. CDR3 in DNA: TGTGTCAGCAGCTCCCCCATTAGTCCGGGGCGAGGGAACACTGAAGCTTTCTTT. V gene TRBV7-3 combines with J gene TRBJ1-1, with D possibly TRBD1 on 5 matching bases. This CDR3 region has 18 residues. The germline gives CDR1 SGHTA, CDR2 FQGTGA.

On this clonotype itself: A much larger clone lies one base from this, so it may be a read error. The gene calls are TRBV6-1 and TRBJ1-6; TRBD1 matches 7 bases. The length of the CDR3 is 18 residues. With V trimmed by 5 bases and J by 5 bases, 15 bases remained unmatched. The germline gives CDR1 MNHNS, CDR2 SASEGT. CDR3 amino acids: CASSPRATGRYDNSPLHF. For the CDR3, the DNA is TGTGCCAGCAGTCCACGAGCGACAGGGCGATACGATAATTCACCCCTCCACTTT.

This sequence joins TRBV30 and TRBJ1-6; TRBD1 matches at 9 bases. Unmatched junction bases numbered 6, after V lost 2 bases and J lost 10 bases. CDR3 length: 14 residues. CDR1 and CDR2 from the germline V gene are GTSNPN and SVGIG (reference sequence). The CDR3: CAWSLDRGKSPLHF. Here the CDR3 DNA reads TGTGCCTGGAGTTTGGACAGGGGAAAGTCACCCCTCCACTTT.

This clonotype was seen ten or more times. CDR3 residues: CASAAGSEQYF. The CDR3 region has the DNA TGTGCCAGCGCGGCAGGCAGCGAGCAGTACTTC. This chain links TRBV9 with TRBJ2-7; no clear D. Germline-derived CDR1 and CDR2 are SGDLS and YYNGEE. The CDR3 length is 11 residues. Trimming shortened V by 7 bases and J by 6 bases, and 11 bases separated the two germline ends.

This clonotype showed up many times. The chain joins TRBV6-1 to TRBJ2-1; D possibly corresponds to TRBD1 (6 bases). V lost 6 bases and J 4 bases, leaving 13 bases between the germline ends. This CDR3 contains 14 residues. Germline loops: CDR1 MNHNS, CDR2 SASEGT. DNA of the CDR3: TGTGCCAGCAGATATACTGGACAGTACAATGAGCAGTTCTTC. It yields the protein CASRYTGQYNEQFF.

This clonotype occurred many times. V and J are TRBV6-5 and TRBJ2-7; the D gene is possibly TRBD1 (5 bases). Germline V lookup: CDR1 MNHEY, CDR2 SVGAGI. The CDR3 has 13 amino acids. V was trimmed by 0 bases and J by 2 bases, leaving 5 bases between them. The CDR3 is CASSYSDTYEQYF. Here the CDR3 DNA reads TGTGCCAGCAGTTACTCGGACACCTACGAGCAGTACTTC.

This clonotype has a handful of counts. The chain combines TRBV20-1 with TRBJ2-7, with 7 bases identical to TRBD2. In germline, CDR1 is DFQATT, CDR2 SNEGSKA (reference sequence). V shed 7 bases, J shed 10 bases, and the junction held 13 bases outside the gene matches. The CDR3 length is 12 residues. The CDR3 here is CSGRDSAGEQYF. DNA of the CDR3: TGCAGTGGACGGGACTCCGCGGGGGAACAGTACTTC.

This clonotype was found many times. CDR3 in amino acids: CASSLGDRAVYGYTF. The CDR3 DNA reads as TGTGCCAGCAGCTTGGGGGACAGGGCTGTCTATGGCTACACCTTC. This chain uses TRBV7-6 with TRBJ1-2; TRBD1 agrees at 9 bases. Trimming took 3 bases from V and 4 from J; bases not matched to a gene: 6. This CDR3 spans 15 amino acids. Germline V gene data show CDR1 as SGHVS and CDR2 as FNYEAQ.

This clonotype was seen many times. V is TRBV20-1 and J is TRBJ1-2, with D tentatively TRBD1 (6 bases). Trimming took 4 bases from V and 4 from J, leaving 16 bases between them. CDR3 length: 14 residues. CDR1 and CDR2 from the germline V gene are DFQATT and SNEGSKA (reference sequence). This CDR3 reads CSANRDNGPYGYTF. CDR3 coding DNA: TGCAGTGCTAACCGGGACAACGGGCCCTATGGCTACACCTTC.

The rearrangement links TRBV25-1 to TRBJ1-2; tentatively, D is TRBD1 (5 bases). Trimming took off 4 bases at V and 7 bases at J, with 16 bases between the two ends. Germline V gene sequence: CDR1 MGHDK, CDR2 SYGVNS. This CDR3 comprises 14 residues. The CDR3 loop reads CASSVDSQVVGYTF. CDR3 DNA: TGTGCCAGCAGTGTAGACAGCCAGGTGGTTGGCTACACCTTC.

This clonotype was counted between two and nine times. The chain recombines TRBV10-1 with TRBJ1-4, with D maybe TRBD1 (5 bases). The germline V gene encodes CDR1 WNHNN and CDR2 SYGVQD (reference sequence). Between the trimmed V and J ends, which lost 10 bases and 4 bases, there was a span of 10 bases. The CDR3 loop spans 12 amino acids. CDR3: CATSDNNEKLFF. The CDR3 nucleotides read TGCGCCACCTCGGACAATAATGAAAAACTGTTTTTT.

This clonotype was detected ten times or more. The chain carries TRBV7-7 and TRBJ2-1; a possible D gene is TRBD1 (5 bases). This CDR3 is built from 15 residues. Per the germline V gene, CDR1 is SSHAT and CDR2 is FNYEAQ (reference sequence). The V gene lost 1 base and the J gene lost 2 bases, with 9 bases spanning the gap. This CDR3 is CASSLGRATYNEQFF. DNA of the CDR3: TGTGCCAGCAGCTTAGGCAGGGCCACCTACAATGAGCAGTTCTTC.

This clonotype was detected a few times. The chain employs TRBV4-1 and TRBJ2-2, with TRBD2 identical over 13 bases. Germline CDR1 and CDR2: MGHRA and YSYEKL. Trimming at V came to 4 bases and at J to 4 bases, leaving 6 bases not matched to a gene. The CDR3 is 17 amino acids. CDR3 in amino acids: CASSPTSGGAGTGELFF. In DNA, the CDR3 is TGCGCCAGCAGCCCCACTAGCGGGGGGGCCGGCACCGGGGAGCTGTTTTTT.

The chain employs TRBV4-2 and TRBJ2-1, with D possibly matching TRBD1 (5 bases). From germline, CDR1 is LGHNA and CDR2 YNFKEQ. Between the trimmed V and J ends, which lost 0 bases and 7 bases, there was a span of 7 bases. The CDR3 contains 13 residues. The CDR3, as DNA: TGTGCCAGCAGCCAAGATGGGGCGAATGAGCAGTTCTTC. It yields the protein CASSQDGANEQFF.

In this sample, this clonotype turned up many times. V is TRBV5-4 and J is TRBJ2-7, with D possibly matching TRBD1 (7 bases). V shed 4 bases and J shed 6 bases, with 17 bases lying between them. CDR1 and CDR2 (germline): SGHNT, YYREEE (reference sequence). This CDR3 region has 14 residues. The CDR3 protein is CASSVTGRRLEQYF. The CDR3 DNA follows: TGTGCCAGCAGCGTGACAGGGAGGCGACTCGAGCAGTACTTC.

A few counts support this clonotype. This chain's CDR3 is CASSENRRTGAYEQYF. The DNA for the CDR3 is TGTGCCAGCAGTGAAAATCGGCGGACAGGGGCCTACGAGCAGTACTTC. The chain links TRBV6-1 to TRBJ2-7; 9 bases agree with TRBD1. V trimming: 2 bases; J trimming: 2 bases; junction bases outside the gene matches: 7. The CDR3 contains 16 residues. Germline V gives CDR1 MNHNS, CDR2 SASEGT.

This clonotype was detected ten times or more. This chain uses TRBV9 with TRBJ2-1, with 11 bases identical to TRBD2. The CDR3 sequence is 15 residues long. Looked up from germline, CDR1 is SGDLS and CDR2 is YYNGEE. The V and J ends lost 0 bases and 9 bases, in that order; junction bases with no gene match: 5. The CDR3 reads CASSVALAGGIEQFF. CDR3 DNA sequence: TGTGCCAGCAGCGTAGCTCTAGCGGGGGGAATTGAGCAGTTCTTC.

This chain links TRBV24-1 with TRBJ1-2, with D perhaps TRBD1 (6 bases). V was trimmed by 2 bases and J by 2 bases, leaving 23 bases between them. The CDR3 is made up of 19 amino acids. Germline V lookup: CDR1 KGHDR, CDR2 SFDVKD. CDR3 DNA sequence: TGTGCCACCAGTGATTCGTACGGCGCGGCGATGACAGGAAACTATGGCTACACCTTC. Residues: CATSDSYGAAMTGNYGYTF.

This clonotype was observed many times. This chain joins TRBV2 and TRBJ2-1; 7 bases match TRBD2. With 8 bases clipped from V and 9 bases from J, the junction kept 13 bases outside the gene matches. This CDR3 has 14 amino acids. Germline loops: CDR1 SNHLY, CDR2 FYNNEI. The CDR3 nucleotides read TGTGCCAGCCGGAGCGGGGTTGCGGAGGGTGAGCAGTTCTTC. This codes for CASRSGVAEGEQFF.

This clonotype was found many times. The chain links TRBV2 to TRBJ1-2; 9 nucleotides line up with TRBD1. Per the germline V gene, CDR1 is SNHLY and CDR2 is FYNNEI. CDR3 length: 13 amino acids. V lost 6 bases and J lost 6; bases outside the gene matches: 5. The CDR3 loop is CASRVTGGNGYTF. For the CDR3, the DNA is TGTGCCAGCAGAGTAACAGGGGGCAATGGCTACACCTTC.